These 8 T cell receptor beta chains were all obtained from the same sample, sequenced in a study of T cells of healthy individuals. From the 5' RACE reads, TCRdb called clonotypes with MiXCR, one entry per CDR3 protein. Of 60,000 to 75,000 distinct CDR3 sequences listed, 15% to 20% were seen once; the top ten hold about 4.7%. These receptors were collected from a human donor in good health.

In DNA form, the CDR3 reads TGCAGTGCGCCGGCTAAAGCGTCTCAAGAGACCCAGTACTTC. Translation: CSAPAKASQETQYF. The rearrangement joins TRBV20-1 to TRBJ2-5; D is ambiguous. Trimming took off 6 bases at V and 2 bases at J, with 16 bases between the two ends. Germline CDR1 is DFQATT and CDR2 is SNEGSKA (reference sequence). CDR3 length: 14 residues.

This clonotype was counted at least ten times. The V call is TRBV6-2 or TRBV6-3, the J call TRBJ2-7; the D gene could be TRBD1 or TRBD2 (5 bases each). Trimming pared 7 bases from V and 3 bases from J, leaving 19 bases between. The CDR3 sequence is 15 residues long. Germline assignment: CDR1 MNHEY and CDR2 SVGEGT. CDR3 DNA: TGTGCCAGCAATACCCGGGACGGCCAATACTACGAGCAGTACTTC. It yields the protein CASNTRDGQYYEQYF.

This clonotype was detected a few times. The CDR3 DNA sequence: TGTGCCAGCAGCCGCCAGGGTACTATATTTGGGACCCAGTACTTC. This encodes CASSRQGTIFGTQYF. The chain has TRBV5-6 and TRBJ2-5; D possibly corresponds to TRBD1 (5 bases). V dropped 4 bases and J dropped 7 bases, with 20 bases sitting between them. The CDR3 sequence is 15 residues long. Germline V lookup: CDR1 SGHDT, CDR2 YYEEEE.

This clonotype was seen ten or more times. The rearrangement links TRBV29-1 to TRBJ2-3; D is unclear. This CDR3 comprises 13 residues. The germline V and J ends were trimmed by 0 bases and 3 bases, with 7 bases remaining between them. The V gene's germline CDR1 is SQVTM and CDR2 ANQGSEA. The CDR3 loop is CSVEDGKTDTQYF. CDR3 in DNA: TGCAGCGTTGAAGATGGGAAGACAGATACGCAGTATTTT.

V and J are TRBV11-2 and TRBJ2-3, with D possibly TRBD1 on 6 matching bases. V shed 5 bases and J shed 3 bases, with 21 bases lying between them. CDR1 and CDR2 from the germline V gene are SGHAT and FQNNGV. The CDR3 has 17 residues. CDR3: CASSPPGLGALTDTQYF. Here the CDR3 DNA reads TGTGCCAGCAGCCCCCCAGGTCTGGGGGCGCTTACAGATACGCAGTATTTT.

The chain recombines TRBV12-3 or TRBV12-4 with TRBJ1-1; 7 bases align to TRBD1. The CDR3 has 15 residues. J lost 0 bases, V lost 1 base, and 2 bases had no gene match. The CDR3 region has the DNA TGTGCCAGCAGTTTAGGACAGGGAGTGAACACTGAAGCTTTCTTT. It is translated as CASSLGQGVNTEAFF.

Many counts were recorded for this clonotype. CDR3 loop: CASTRSGLEAFF. CDR3 nucleotide sequence: TGTGCCAGCACCCGCTCGGGGTTAGAAGCTTTCTTT. The V gene is TRBV28, the J gene TRBJ1-1; no reliable D call. CDR1 is MDHEN and CDR2 is SYDVKM in the germline V gene. This CDR3 contains 12 residues. The V end lost 7 bases, the J end lost 8 bases, and 14 bases lay between the germline ends.

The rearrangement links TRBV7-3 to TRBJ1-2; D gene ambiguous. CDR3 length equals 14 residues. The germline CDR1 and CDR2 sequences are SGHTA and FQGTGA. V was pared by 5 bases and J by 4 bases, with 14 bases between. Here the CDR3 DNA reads TGTGCCAGCAGCCCGTGGACGGTACCCTATGGCTACACCTTC. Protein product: CASSPWTVPYGYTF.